What follows are 25 T cell receptor beta chains derived from one specimen sequenced in a study of PD-1 blockade in classical Hodgkin lymphoma. Indicated time point: cycle 4 day 1 (C4D1), after 5 to 7 weeks of nivolumab. The patients all showed relapse after autologous stem cell transplantation, while their brentuximab vedotin exposure varied. TCRdb keeps only in-frame clones here, not all; method: immunoSEQ multiplex PCR. The data hold some 93,000 clones, with 78% observed a single time. Material: peripheral blood mononuclear cells (PBMCs), obtained before the fourth cycle of nivolumab. Receptors were obtained from a human donor with classical Hodgkin lymphoma.

V gene TRBV7-9 combines with J gene TRBJ1-1, with D unclear. The CDR3 is made up of 13 amino acids. V was pared by 4 bases and J by 0 bases, with 6 bases between. CDR1 is SEHNR and CDR2 is FQNEAQ in the germline V gene (reference sequence). Written as DNA, the CDR3 is TGTGCCAGCAGCTCGACATTGAACACTGAAGCTTTCTTT. As protein: CASSSTLNTEAFF.

Here the CDR3 reads CASSEGAYYGYTF. CDR3 nucleotide sequence: TGTGCCAGCTCAGAGGGGGCCTACTATGGCTACACCTTC. The chain combines TRBV6-5 with TRBJ1-2; the match to TRBD1 covers 7 bases. The ends lost 8 bases at V and 3 bases at J; junction bases unmatched: 6. The CDR3 covers 13 residues. CDR1 and CDR2 (germline): MNHEY, SVGAGI.

The V gene is TRBV19, the J gene TRBJ1-5; D call uncertain. CDR1 and CDR2 from the germline V gene are LNHDA and SQIVND (reference sequence). V lost 5 bases and J 7 bases, leaving 9 bases between the germline ends. This CDR3 comprises 12 residues. This chain's CDR3 is CASSFLLQPQHF. CDR3 in DNA: TGTGCCAGTAGTTTTCTTTTGCAGCCCCAGCATTTT.

V is TRBV10-3 and J is TRBJ1-2; weak D call: TRBD1 (5 bases). Trimming cost V 3 bases and J 4 bases, with 9 bases left between them. Per the germline V gene, CDR1 is ENHRY and CDR2 is SYGVKD. The CDR3 extends over 13 amino acids. The DNA for the CDR3 is TGTGCCATCAGTGATGGGGGGACCTATGGCTACACCTTC. This translates into CAISDGGTYGYTF.

This clone appeared a few times. In DNA form, the CDR3 reads TGTGCCAGCAGCCTGGGGCTCCCTGGGGCCAACGTCCTGACTTTC. Protein sequence: CASSLGLPGANVLTF. The V and J genes are TRBV7-3 and TRBJ2-6, with D maybe TRBD1 (5 bases). This CDR3 region has 15 residues. V lost 5 bases, J lost 2 bases, and 10 bases lay in between. Germline V lookup: CDR1 SGHTA, CDR2 FQGTGA. Filled out from reference TRBV7-3 and TRBJ2-6, the complete variable domain reads GAGVSQTPSNKVTEKGKYVELRCDPISGHTALYWYRQSLGQGPEFLIYFQGTGAADDSGLPNDRFFAVRPEGSVSTLKIQRTERGDSAVYLCASSLGLPGANVLTFGAGSRLTVL.

The J gene is TRBJ1-2, the V gene TRBV5-8; tentatively, D is TRBD1 (6 bases). V gave up 4 bases and J gave up 5 bases, with 18 bases separating them. The CDR3 is 15 residues long. CDR1 and CDR2 from the germline V gene are SGHTS and YDEGEE. In DNA form, the CDR3 reads TGTGCCAGCAGCCCTGTACCGGGACACTGGTATGGCTACACCTTC. Its translation is CASSPVPGHWYGYTF. Based on the CDR3 plus reference TRBV5-8 and TRBJ1-2, the full variable domain is EAGVTQSPTHLIKTRGQQATLRCSPISGHTSVYWYQQALGLGLQFLLWYDEGEERNRGNFPPRFSGRQFPNYSSELNVNALELEDSALYLCASSPVPGHWYGYTFGSGTRLTVV.

V usage is TRBV6-6 and J usage is TRBJ1-2; 10 nucleotides match TRBD1. CDR3 length: 15 amino acids. V gave up 7 bases and J gave up 3 bases; unmatched junction bases: 8. Germline loops: CDR1 MNHNY, CDR2 SVGAGI (reference sequence). DNA of the CDR3: TGTGCCAGCAACTCCCCTGGACAGGGGGACTATGGCTACACCTTC. Its translation: CASNSPGQGDYGYTF.

The V and J genes are TRBV5-6 and TRBJ2-7; 11 bases line up with TRBD2. J lost 2 bases, V lost 4 bases, and 17 bases had no gene match. Germline V CDR1 and CDR2: SGHDT, YYEEEE. This CDR3 has 19 residues. The CDR3 protein is CASSPPDRVLAGGTYEQYF. CDR3 coding DNA: TGTGCCAGCAGCCCACCGGATAGGGTTCTAGCGGGGGGCACCTACGAGCAGTACTTC.

The V call is TRBV10-3, the J call TRBJ1-1; 8 bases line up with TRBD1. This CDR3 region has 14 residues. In germline, CDR1 is ENHRY, CDR2 SYGVKD. J lost 0 bases, V lost 4 bases, and 1 base had no gene match. The CDR3, as DNA: TGTGCCATCAGTGCAGGGGGCTTGAACACTGAAGCTTTCTTT. It translates to CAISAGGLNTEAFF.

The chain couples TRBV9 to TRBJ2-5; D is tentatively TRBD1 or TRBD2 (5 bases each). This CDR3 is built from 15 residues. Germline loops: CDR1 SGDLS, CDR2 YYNGEE. Trimming stripped 0 bases from V and 0 bases from J, with 9 bases between. The CDR3 sequence: CASSVAWGYQETQYF. In nucleotides, the CDR3 is TGTGCCAGCAGCGTAGCCTGGGGGTACCAAGAGACCCAGTACTTC.

This clone has a count of ten or more. The V gene is TRBV29-1, the J gene TRBJ2-3, with 12 bases aligning to TRBD2. Germline V gives CDR1 SQVTM, CDR2 ANQGSEA. The CDR3 has 16 residues. Trimming cost V 4 bases and J 0 bases; bases outside gene matches: 5. The CDR3 DNA sequence: TGCAGCGTTGTACTAGCGGGGGGCCCAAGCACAGATACGCAGTATTTT. It is translated as CSVVLAGGPSTDTQYF.

In its sample, this clone was seen a few times. The V call is TRBV7-2, the J call TRBJ1-2; tentative D call: TRBD1 (6 bases). Germline assignment: CDR1 SGHTA and CDR2 FQGNSA. V lost 4 bases, J lost 8 bases, and 14 bases lay in between. The CDR3 length is 13 residues. CDR3 DNA sequence: TGTGCCAGCAGCTCTCCCACAGGGCGAGGCTACACCTTC. This sequence encodes CASSSPTGRGYTF. The entire variable domain, with the rest obtained from reference TRBV7-2 and TRBJ1-2, is as follows: GAGVSQSPSNKVTEKGKDVELRCDPISGHTALYWYRQSLGQGLEFLIYFQGNSAPDKSGLPSDRFSAERTGGSVSTLTIQRTQQEDSAVYLCASSSPTGRGYTFGSGTRLTVV.

This clone was recorded once. V usage is TRBV27 and J usage is TRBJ2-7; D uncertain. The CDR3 consists of 14 residues. Germline V gene data show CDR1 as MNHEY and CDR2 as SMNVEV (reference sequence). Between the trimmed V and J ends, which lost 9 bases and 3 bases, there was a span of 18 bases. DNA of the CDR3: TGTGCCAGACCTCTTCTCGGGTTTGGCTACGAGCAGTACTTC. This encodes CARPLLGFGYEQYF.

This clone was observed a few times. V is TRBV18 and J is TRBJ1-1, with a tentative D call TRBD1 (6 bases). The CDR3 length is 12 residues. V lost 6 bases, J lost 9 bases, and 14 bases lay in between. Germline V gene sequence: CDR1 KGHSH, CDR2 LQKENI. The CDR3 is CASSSNTGKAFF. Here the CDR3 DNA reads TGTGCCAGCTCCAGTAATACAGGGAAAGCTTTCTTT.

This chain joins TRBV7-9 and TRBJ2-3; D is undetermined. The CDR3 is 11 amino acids. Per the germline V gene, CDR1 is SEHNR and CDR2 is FQNEAQ (reference sequence). The V gene lost 7 bases and the J gene lost 7 bases, with 9 bases spanning the gap. The CDR3 protein is CASIEINTQYF. The CDR3 nucleotides read TGTGCCAGCATCGAAATAAATACGCAGTATTTT.

This clone has more than one count but fewer than ten. V and J are TRBV19 and TRBJ2-1; D not resolved. Trimming removed 2 bases at V and 8 bases at J, with 19 bases between. Germline V gene sequence: CDR1 LNHDA, CDR2 SQIVND (reference sequence). This CDR3 is built from 16 residues. CDR3 loop: CASSILLWVSGDEQFF. In nucleotides, the CDR3 is TGTGCCAGTAGTATACTCCTATGGGTCAGTGGGGATGAGCAGTTCTTC.

This clone was detected once. This chain uses TRBV7-2 with TRBJ1-3, with 9 bases matching TRBD1. Germline CDR1 is SGHTA and CDR2 is FQGNSA. Trimming cost V 3 bases and J 4 bases; bases outside gene matches: 10. The CDR3 contains 17 residues. The CDR3 sequence: CASSLFPGTGPGNTIYF. The DNA for the CDR3 is TGTGCCAGCAGCTTGTTTCCCGGGACAGGGCCCGGAAACACCATATATTTT.

This sequence joins TRBV7-3 and TRBJ2-2, with D perhaps matching TRBD1 or TRBD2 (6 bases each). CDR1 is SGHTA, CDR2 FQGTGA, per germline. The germline V and J ends were trimmed by 2 bases and 5 bases, with 15 bases remaining between them. The CDR3 is made up of 16 amino acids. CDR3 nucleotides: TGTGCCAGCAGCTTACGGGGGTTCGGGACAACCGGGGAGCTGTTTTTT. Translated, it gives CASSLRGFGTTGELFF.

The genes are TRBV12-5 and TRBJ2-1, with D unresolved. Between the trimmed V and J ends, which lost 6 bases and 8 bases, there was a span of 14 bases. The CDR3 runs to 13 residues. The germline CDR1 and CDR2 sequences are LGHNT and FRNRAP. CDR3 bases: TGTGCTAGTGGAGACGCTTATCGGGATGAGCAGTTCTTC. This codes for CASGDAYRDEQFF.

This chain uses TRBV7-8 with TRBJ2-7; D unresolved. Germline V gene data show CDR1 as SGHVS and CDR2 as FQNEAQ. V gave up 3 bases and J gave up 4 bases, with 22 bases separating them. The CDR3 has 17 amino acids. CDR3 bases: TGTGCCAGCAGCTTCCAATCATCTCCGACGAGAAAATACGAGCAGTACTTC. Protein product: CASSFQSSPTRKYEQYF.

This sequence joins TRBV5-4 and TRBJ1-2; D may be TRBD1 (5 bases). CDR1 is SGHNT and CDR2 is YYREEE in the germline V gene (reference sequence). The V end was cut by 3 bases, the J end by 2 bases, with 8 bases between. This CDR3 comprises 13 residues. CDR3 nucleotide sequence: TGTGCCAGCAGCTCGGACATGAACTATGGCTACACCTTC. Translating gives CASSSDMNYGYTF.

This clone has just a few counts. The V gene is TRBV12-5, the J gene TRBJ1-2, with 7 bases identical to TRBD1. The V gene's germline CDR1 is LGHNT and CDR2 FRNRAP. Trimming at V came to 1 base and at J to 4 bases, leaving 6 bases not matched to a gene. The CDR3 covers 15 residues. The CDR3 is CASGLGDRFLYGYTF. The CDR3 DNA follows: TGTGCTAGTGGTTTGGGGGACAGATTTCTCTATGGCTACACCTTC.

This clone was counted a single time. J is TRBJ1-3 and V is TRBV9; D perhaps matches TRBD1 (5 bases). Germline-derived CDR1 and CDR2 are SGDLS and YYNGEE. V was trimmed by 8 bases and J by 4 bases, leaving 10 bases between them. The CDR3 has 12 residues. The CDR3 DNA is TGTGCCAGTAGGGGAGTCGGAAACACCATATATTTT. Amino acids: CASRGVGNTIYF.

This clone has just one count. The genes are TRBV7-9 and TRBJ1-2; D is unresolved. CDR1 and CDR2 (germline): SEHNR, FQNEAQ (reference sequence). This CDR3 comprises 15 residues. V lost 2 bases, J lost 5 bases, and 15 bases lay in between. The DNA of the CDR3 is TGTGCCAGCAGCTTATTGCCCCGCTCCGTTTATGGCTACACCTTC. Translated: CASSLLPRSVYGYTF.

The genes are TRBV7-2 and TRBJ2-3, with D tentatively TRBD1 or TRBD2 (6 bases each). The ends were cut back, 5 bases at V and 4 bases at J, with 13 bases in the middle. The CDR3 length is 14 residues. Germline CDR1 is SGHTA and CDR2 is FQGNSA. DNA for the CDR3: TGTGCCAGCAGCCAATGGGGGGCGTCAGATACGCAGTATTTT. It is translated as CASSQWGASDTQYF.